This T cell receptor beta chain derives from a study of blood T cell repertoires in COVID-19 (dated by TCRdb to the early 2020s). About the full investigation: Collaborator samples came from the United States, Italy and Spain and covered acute and convalescent phases of COVID-19. The material from the prospective study consisted of cDNA or gDNA derived from T cells, B-cell-depleted T cells, or PBMCs. Deeply sampled blood TCRbeta repertoires from subjects exposed to, actively infected with, or recovered from COVID-19 were included in the dataset. The repertoires were released in a freely available public database meant as a resource for research on the immune response to SARS-CoV-2. Samples were obtained from the ongoing ImmuneRACE study (first 160 participants) and from 1,254 subjects provided by 6 global collaborators. Nearly every sample came with metadata listing a de-identified subject ID, COVID-19 status, age in years and sex. Where available, HLA class I and class II types were obtained from metadata supplied by the sample provider rather than from assay-based typing.

The investigation overall reported the following: Clinical and demographic metadata were provided uncurated, with the amount varying by source and participant.

Comment on this clone: The antigen this receptor binds is unknown. No much larger clonotype is one base removed from it; base qualities were not supplied.

In the prospective study, participants were roughly 18 to 100 years old, resided in fewer than 25 geographic areas of the United States, and were enrolled through a virtual design. Cohort assignment in the prospective study relied on participant-reported clinical history from a screening survey and a study questionnaire. Mobile phlebotomists in the prospective study collected whole blood, serum and a nasopharyngeal or oropharyngeal swab from every participant. Additional blood draws and questionnaires over an approximately 2-month period could optionally be provided by prospective study participants. Before DNA extraction, blood samples from the prospective study were shipped at room temperature or frozen. The immunoSEQ Assay, a bias-controlled multiplex PCR, was used to amplify TCRbeta CDR3 regions from genomic DNA. On the study's bioinformatics: The number of nucleated cells in each sample was estimated from the amplification of reference gene primers within the assay. Sequence reads were collapsed and filtered to measure the absolute abundance of every unique TCRbeta CDR3 rearrangement. Productive Simpson clonality was computed per sample as the square root of Simpson's diversity index over productive rearrangements. TCRdb took over this immuneACCESS table, retaining in-frame rearrangements with V and J assigned. Such tables are incomplete; in checked studies, under half of the missing clones stem from an unresolved V gene, and the remainder is unexplained. V, J and clone size were drawn from that table, and D and trimming were deduced from the DNA. The sample has 130,000 to 150,000 clones on record, 70% to 90% of them singletons. The top ten clonotypes cover 1.2% of the sample.

The CDR3, cysteine through phenylalanine, is 16 amino acids long. Of the read, only the CDR3 DNA is kept; its 48 bases are in frame from base 1. From a lookup of the germline V gene, CDR1 and CDR2 are KGHSH and LQKENI. Here V drops 2 bases and J drops 4 bases, and the junction holds 8 bases not matched to any gene. The rearrangement joined TRBV18 to TRBJ1-2; the central 9 bases match TRBD1. Sequenced: PBMCs or T cells enriched from blood (not recorded which). This clonotype originated in a woman aged 25-40 years with acute COVID-19. DNA sequence: TGTGCCAGCTCACCAGGGGGACAGGGAGGCTCCTATGGCTACACCTTC. It translates to CASSPGGQGGSYGYTF.